This is a list of T cell receptor beta chains from one sample in a study of shared clonotypes between healthy human individuals. Sequencing used immunoSEQ multiplex PCR; TCRdb keeps in-frame clones, though not all of them. This table holds some 2.1 million clones, 93% found once. Input material: naive CD8+ T cells from PBMCs. These receptors all come from a young man in good health. Some clones in this sample may be carry-over from other donors' samples. Both conserved end residues are part of each CDR3. A D gene is named only where the DNA matches it firmly. Size is omitted from some rows. Given values are once, few, many or a class for expanded clones.

CDR3: CASSLEPQGSYEQYF; DNA: TGTGCCAGCAGCTTAGAACCACAGGGGAGTTACGAGCAGTACTTC; size: .; length: 15; J: TRBJ2-7; D: TRBD1; V: TRBV7-8
CDR3: CASSPKGQGHYNEQFF; DNA: TGTGCCAGCAGCCCAAAAGGACAGGGACACTACAATGAGCAGTTCTTC; size: .; length: 16; J: TRBJ2-1; D: TRBD1; V: TRBV7-9
CDR3: CASSHFRQGTEAFF; DNA: TGTGCCAGCAGCCATTTTAGACAGGGCACTGAAGCTTTCTTT; size: .; length: 14; J: TRBJ1-1; D: TRBD1; V: TRBV7-8
CDR3: CASSQNHRVEYGYTF; DNA: TGCGCCAGCAGCCAAAACCACAGGGTGGAGTATGGCTACACCTTC; size: .; length: 15; J: TRBJ1-2; D: .; V: TRBV4-3
CDR3: CAYRGEIAWGEDLETQYF; DNA: TGTGCCTACCGAGGTGAAATAGCGTGGGGCGAGGACTTGGAGACCCAGTACTTC; size: .; length: 18; J: TRBJ2-5; D: .; V: TRBV30
CDR3: CASSELAGLEETQYF; DNA: TGTGCCAGCAGTGAACTAGCGGGATTGGAAGAGACCCAGTACTTC; size: once; length: 15; J: TRBJ2-5; D: TRBD2; V: TRBV2
CDR3: CASSQSSGRTYNEQFF; DNA: TGCGCCAGCAGCCAAAGTAGCGGGAGGACCTACAATGAGCAGTTCTTC; size: .; length: 16; J: TRBJ2-1; D: TRBD2; V: TRBV4-3
CDR3: CASSSTGMVNEQFF; DNA: TGTGCCAGCAGCTCCACAGGGATGGTGAATGAGCAGTTCTTC; size: .; length: 14; J: TRBJ2-1; D: .; V: TRBV7-3
CDR3: CASSLVRELAGEGEQFF; DNA: TGTGCCAGCAGCTTAGTCAGGGAACTAGCGGGAGAGGGTGAGCAGTTCTTC; size: .; length: 17; J: TRBJ2-1; D: TRBD2; V: TRBV7-9
CDR3: CASSQVLARGPNF; DNA: TGCGCCAGCAGCCAAGTCCTAGCGCGGGGCCCTAACTTC; size: .; length: 13; J: TRBJ2-7; D: .; V: TRBV4-3
CDR3: CASSLLWNSNQPQHF; DNA: TGTGCCAGCAGCTTGCTTTGGAATAGCAATCAGCCCCAGCATTTT; size: .; length: 15; J: TRBJ1-5; D: .; V: TRBV5-5
CDR3: CASSPEEGKAEQYF; DNA: TGTGCCAGCAGTCCGGAGGAGGGAAAGGCCGAGCAGTACTTC; size: .; length: 14; J: TRBJ2-7; D: .; V: TRBV6-1
CDR3: CASRDRGYYGYTF; DNA: TGTGCCAGTAGGGACAGAGGATATTATGGCTACACCTTC; size: .; length: 13; J: TRBJ1-2; D: TRBD1; V: TRBV28
CDR3: CASRPHSGNTIYF; DNA: TGTGCCAGCCGTCCCCACTCTGGAAACACCATATATTTT; size: .; length: 13; J: TRBJ1-3; D: .; V: TRBV28
CDR3: CASSHGTSAVPPLETQYF; DNA: TGCGCCAGCAGCCATGGGACTAGCGCAGTCCCCCCCCTAGAGACCCAGTACTTC; size: .; length: 18; J: TRBJ2-5; D: TRBD2; V: TRBV5-1
CDR3: CASSLVNVQETQYF; DNA: TGTGCCAGCAGCTTAGTAAACGTACAAGAGACCCAGTACTTC; size: .; length: 14; J: TRBJ2-5; D: .; V: TRBV7-6
CDR3: CASSPRGVRIYEQFF; DNA: TGTGCCAGTAGTCCGAGGGGGGTCAGGATCTATGAGCAGTTCTTC; size: .; length: 15; J: TRBJ2-1; D: .; V: TRBV19
CDR3: CASSSTLGYEQYF; DNA: TGTGCCAGCAGCTCGACACTGGGGTACGAGCAGTACTTC; size: .; length: 13; J: TRBJ2-7; D: .; V: TRBV5-6
CDR3: CARSTRTGVNTEAFF; DNA: TGTGCCAGAAGCACACGGACAGGGGTTAACACTGAAGCTTTCTTT; size: few; length: 15; J: TRBJ1-1; D: TRBD1; V: TRBV5-3
CDR3: CASSLEGWVARPFF; DNA: TGTGCCAGCAGCTTAGAGGGGTGGGTAGCGAGACCCTTCTTC; size: .; length: 14; J: TRBJ2-1; D: .; V: TRBV7-9
CDR3: CASSPLVWGLYEQYF; DNA: TGTGCCAGCAGCCCCCTCGTGTGGGGCTTGTACGAGCAGTACTTC; size: .; length: 15; J: TRBJ2-7; D: .; V: TRBV7-9
CDR3: CASSLGSPLVGAAYEQYF; DNA: TGTGCCAGCAGCTTGGGCTCGCCTTTGGTTGGCGCTGCCTACGAGCAGTACTTC; size: .; length: 18; J: TRBJ2-7; D: .; V: TRBV5-5
CDR3: CASSMAANEKLFF; DNA: TGTGCCAGCAGTATGGCAGCTAATGAAAAACTGTTTTTT; size: .; length: 13; J: TRBJ1-4; D: .; V: TRBV27